This section outlines one T cell receptor (beta chain) sequence together with its context. What it recognizes is unknown. The CDR3 runs to 15 residues. Trimming left V 5 bases short and J 11 bases short, with 24 bases between. Germline CDR1 is SGHVS and CDR2 is FNYEAQ. This sample stems from a study of cytomegalovirus exposure and HLA in healthy donors. Overall study results and limits: The study labeled 150 to 200 TCR beta chains cytomegalovirus-associated. That first-cohort TCR clusters tended to co-occur in the 100 to 150 validation repertoires was found in a later analysis. Published work reported that the classifier diagnosed cytomegalovirus status with high specificity and sensitivity.

Only in-frame clones appear in the TCRdb table, and some are missing; sequencing was by immunoSEQ multiplex PCR. The sample has over 85,000 clones; about 95% are singletons. The rearrangement uses TRBV7-6 and TRBJ1-1; D is perhaps TRBD1 (5 bases). The source material was PBMCs. The sequence was obtained from a woman aged 18 to 35 in good health and CMV-seronegative. CDR3: CASSPTTEGTTLAFF. The CDR3 DNA sequence: TGTGCCAGCAGCCCAACGACAGAAGGCACAACTCTGGCTTTCTTT.